This T cell receptor beta chain was documented in a study of T cell responses to AZD1222 COVID-19 vaccine. Findings and limits, study-wide: Two doses of AZD1222 preceded a rise in Spike-specific TCR breadth and depth. As reported, nearly half of all spike-specific TCRs target variant regions that are unmutated.

This CDR3 is built from 17 residues. Per the germline V gene, CDR1 is MNHEY and CDR2 is SVGEGT. V trimming: 4 bases; J trimming: 7 bases; junction bases outside the gene matches: 15. To note about this clone: Its antigen remains unidentified.

Here immunoSEQ multiplex PCR was the method, and the copy in TCRdb shows in-frame clones only, minus some. Among some 130,000 clones listed, approximately 90% were seen once. The rearrangement joins TRBV6-2 or TRBV6-3 to TRBJ1-1; TRBD1 agrees at 10 bases. This TCR was recovered from an adult who received the AZD1222 COVID-19 vaccine. Material: peripheral blood, obtained 28 days after the second AZD1222 dose. The CDR3 protein is CASSSSGQGVYIGEAFF. The DNA for the CDR3 is TGTGCCAGCAGTTCCTCCGGACAGGGGGTGTATATTGGTGAAGCTTTCTTT.